The clone carrying this T cell receptor (beta chain) was observed a single time. Its antigen remains unknown. This sample is part of a study of shared clonotypes between healthy human individuals. Study in general: The cohort had two women and a few men, ages 18 to 49. Findings of the study overall: Having only a few donors restricted how much genetic and exposure-history diversity was captured. Compared with memory subsets, naive subsets generally had larger estimated richness.

V dropped 5 bases and J dropped 4; count of bases not matched to a gene: 4. The V gene's germline CDR1 is WSHSY and CDR2 SAAADI. The CDR3 contains 14 residues. Generated by immunoSEQ multiplex PCR, the TCRdb table keeps only in-frame clones and is missing some. Of 600,000 to 750,000 clones detected, roughly two thirds appear once; the ten largest clones hold less than 2%. This clonotype was sampled from a woman in her thirties in good health. Specimen: memory CD4+ T cells sorted from blood. Documented subset: CD45RA-negative fraction. The chain carries TRBV10-2 and TRBJ1-5; TRBD1 matches 8 bases. The DNA for the CDR3 is TGCGCCAGCAGTCTCGGGACAGGTAATCAGCCCCAGCATTTT. This encodes CASSLGTGNQPQHF.